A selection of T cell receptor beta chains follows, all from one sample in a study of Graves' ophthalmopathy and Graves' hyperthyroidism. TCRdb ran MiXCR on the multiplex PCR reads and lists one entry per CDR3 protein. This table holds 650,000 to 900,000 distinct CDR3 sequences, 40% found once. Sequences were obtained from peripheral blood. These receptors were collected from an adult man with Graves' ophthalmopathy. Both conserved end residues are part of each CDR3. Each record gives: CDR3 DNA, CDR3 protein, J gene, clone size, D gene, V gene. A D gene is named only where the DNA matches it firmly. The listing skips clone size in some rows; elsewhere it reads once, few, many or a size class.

CDR3 DNA: TGCAGCGCGGTCGGGGGCTACGAGCAGTACTTC
CDR3 protein: CSAVGGYEQYF
J gene: TRBJ2-7
clone size: many
D gene: NA
V gene: TRBV29-1

CDR3 DNA: TGTGCCATCAGTGAGTCGGACTCTGGCTACACCTTC
CDR3 protein: CAISESDSGYTF
J gene: TRBJ1-2
clone size: NA
D gene: NA
V gene: TRBV10-3

CDR3 DNA: TGCAGTGCTAAGACAGGAAGCCTCGCGAACACCGGGGAGCTGTTTTTT
CDR3 protein: CSAKTGSLANTGELFF
J gene: TRBJ2-2
clone size: NA
D gene: NA
V gene: TRBV29-1

CDR3 DNA: TGTGCCAGCGCCCTACAGGCTTATAATTCACCCCTCCACTTT
CDR3 protein: CASALQAYNSPLHF
J gene: TRBJ1-6
clone size: few
D gene: NA
V gene: TRBV5-4

CDR3 DNA: TGTGCCACCGACCTGAGGGACAGTTTTTTCTACGAGCAGTACTTC
CDR3 protein: CATDLRDSFFYEQYF
J gene: TRBJ2-7
clone size: few
D gene: TRBD1
V gene: TRBV10-3

CDR3 DNA: TGTGCCAGCAGTGACGGACAGGGGGCATTGGGGACCCAGTACTTC
CDR3 protein: CASSDGQGALGTQYF
J gene: TRBJ2-5
clone size: NA
D gene: TRBD1
V gene: TRBV25-1

CDR3 DNA: TGTGCCAGCAGCTTAGGTGGTGGTCGGCCGAGTTATGGCTACACCTTC
CDR3 protein: CASSLGGGRPSYGYTF
J gene: TRBJ1-2
clone size: few
D gene: NA
V gene: TRBV7-9

CDR3 DNA: TGTGCCAGCAGTTTAGTTGACTCTGGAGAGACCCGGTACTTC
CDR3 protein: CASSLVDSGETRYF
J gene: TRBJ2-5
clone size: NA
D gene: NA
V gene: TRBV12-3/TRBV12-4

CDR3 DNA: TGTGCCAGCAGTTCGCGGACTAGCCCCGACGAGCAGTACTTC
CDR3 protein: CASSSRTSPDEQYF
J gene: TRBJ2-7
clone size: NA
D gene: TRBD2
V gene: TRBV9

CDR3 DNA: TGCAGTGCCCTAGGGACGGGGAACACTGAAGCTTTCTTT
CDR3 protein: CSALGTGNTEAFF
J gene: TRBJ1-1
clone size: NA
D gene: NA
V gene: TRBV20-1

CDR3 DNA: TGTGCCAGCAGCTTATGGTCCACCGGGGAGCTGTTTTTT
CDR3 protein: CASSLWSTGELFF
J gene: TRBJ2-2
clone size: few
D gene: NA
V gene: TRBV7-2

CDR3 DNA: TGTGCCAGCAGCGTAACACAGGGTTGGGAGACCCAGTACTTC
CDR3 protein: CASSVTQGWETQYF
J gene: TRBJ2-5
clone size: NA
D gene: NA
V gene: TRBV9

CDR3 DNA: TGTGCCATCAGGACCGGGATTGGCGGACCGAGCACCGGGGAGCTGTTTTTT
CDR3 protein: CAIRTGIGGPSTGELFF
J gene: TRBJ2-2
clone size: NA
D gene: NA
V gene: TRBV10-3

CDR3 DNA: TGTGCCAGCAGCTTAGCGATAAGGGGGCTAGGATATGGCTACACCTTC
CDR3 protein: CASSLAIRGLGYGYTF
J gene: TRBJ1-2
clone size: many
D gene: TRBD1
V gene: TRBV7-2

CDR3 DNA: TGTGCCAGCAGCGCCGAGGGAGGGATCTATGGCTACACCTTC
CDR3 protein: CASSAEGGIYGYTF
J gene: TRBJ1-2
clone size: many
D gene: NA
V gene: TRBV9

CDR3 DNA: TGTGCCAGCTCACCAAACGGGGGCGGTGACGCTGAAGCTTTCTTT
CDR3 protein: CASSPNGGGDAEAFF
J gene: TRBJ1-1
clone size: NA
D gene: NA
V gene: TRBV18

CDR3 DNA: TGCGCCAGCAGCCGGGCTAGCGGAGGACCCCAAGAGACCCAGTACTTC
CDR3 protein: CASSRASGGPQETQYF
J gene: TRBJ2-5
clone size: few
D gene: TRBD2
V gene: TRBV5-1

CDR3 DNA: TGTGCCAGTAGCCCGGGACAGTTTTTCAATCAGCCCCAGCATTTT
CDR3 protein: CASSPGQFFNQPQHF
J gene: TRBJ1-5
clone size: NA
D gene: TRBD1
V gene: TRBV19

CDR3 DNA: TGTGCCAGCAGCTTAGGGGGACGGGAGCTGTTTTTT
CDR3 protein: CASSLGGRELFF
J gene: TRBJ2-2
clone size: many
D gene: NA
V gene: TRBV7-9

CDR3 DNA: TGCAGTGCAGAGAGGGGGTCAGACTATGGCTACACCTTC
CDR3 protein: CSAERGSDYGYTF
J gene: TRBJ1-2
clone size: NA
D gene: NA
V gene: TRBV20-1

CDR3 DNA: TGTGCCAGCAGCGAACGATGGACGGATAATTCACCCCTCCACTTT
CDR3 protein: CASSERWTDNSPLHF
J gene: TRBJ1-6
clone size: few
D gene: NA
V gene: TRBV10-3

CDR3 DNA: TGTGCCAGCAGTGCCCCCGGGACAGGGAGGTATGGCTACACCTTC
CDR3 protein: CASSAPGTGRYGYTF
J gene: TRBJ1-2
clone size: NA
D gene: TRBD1
V gene: TRBV24-1

CDR3 DNA: TGTGCCAGCAGCTTGGATCCGGGGTCGGCGAACACCGGGGAGCTGTTTTTT
CDR3 protein: CASSLDPGSANTGELFF
J gene: TRBJ2-2
clone size: NA
D gene: NA
V gene: TRBV25-1

CDR3 DNA: TGTGCCATAGGACAGCGGGACACTGAAGCTTTCTTT
CDR3 protein: CAIGQRDTEAFF
J gene: TRBJ1-1
clone size: many
D gene: NA
V gene: TRBV2

CDR3 DNA: TGCAGCGTTGAGAGCCCTGGTGCTTTTAACTATGGCTACACCTTC
CDR3 protein: CSVESPGAFNYGYTF
J gene: TRBJ1-2
clone size: many
D gene: NA
V gene: TRBV29-1

CDR3 DNA: TGTGCCATCAGTGAGTGGCAGGGGACCTCTGGGGCCAACGTCCTGACTTTC
CDR3 protein: CAISEWQGTSGANVLTF
J gene: TRBJ2-6
clone size: many
D gene: NA
V gene: TRBV10-3

CDR3 DNA: TGCAGCGTTGATGGGCAGGGTGACTATGGCTACACCTTC
CDR3 protein: CSVDGQGDYGYTF
J gene: TRBJ1-2
clone size: many
D gene: NA
V gene: TRBV29-1

CDR3 DNA: TGTGCCACCGGACAGGGATACTATGGCTACACCTTC
CDR3 protein: CATGQGYYGYTF
J gene: TRBJ1-2
clone size: NA
D gene: TRBD1
V gene: TRBV10-3

CDR3 DNA: TGTGCCAGCAGCTTCGGGGGGACAGAGCTCGAAGCTTTCTTT
CDR3 protein: CASSFGGTELEAFF
J gene: TRBJ1-1
clone size: few
D gene: TRBD1
V gene: TRBV5-4

CDR3 DNA: TGTGCCGGGCGGGGAGGGAACACCGGGGAGCTGTTTTTT
CDR3 protein: CAGRGGNTGELFF
J gene: TRBJ2-2
clone size: few
D gene: NA
V gene: TRBV10-3

CDR3 DNA: TGTGCCAGCAGTGACGATACGACAGAGAACACTGAAGCTTTCTTT
CDR3 protein: CASSDDTTENTEAFF
J gene: TRBJ1-1
clone size: once
D gene: NA
V gene: TRBV6-4

CDR3 DNA: TGTGCCAGCAGCCCCACCGGACAGGGCGACAATGAGCAGTTCTTC
CDR3 protein: CASSPTGQGDNEQFF
J gene: TRBJ2-1
clone size: NA
D gene: TRBD1
V gene: TRBV7-6

CDR3 DNA: TGTGCCAGCAGCTTAGCGGGGCTCGGGACGCAGTATTTT
CDR3 protein: CASSLAGLGTQYF
J gene: TRBJ2-3
clone size: NA
D gene: NA
V gene: TRBV7-2

CDR3 DNA: TGTGCCAGCAGTGAAGTAGGGGTGGGGAATTCACCCCTCCACTTT
CDR3 protein: CASSEVGVGNSPLHF
J gene: TRBJ1-6
clone size: NA
D gene: NA
V gene: TRBV25-1

CDR3 DNA: TGTGCCACGGCTCTACTAGGGACCGGGGAGCTGTTTTTT
CDR3 protein: CATALLGTGELFF
J gene: TRBJ2-2
clone size: many
D gene: NA
V gene: TRBV7-9

CDR3 DNA: TGTGCCAGCAGTGGGGGAGGGGGCCGGGACACTGAAGCTTTCTTT
CDR3 protein: CASSGGGGRDTEAFF
J gene: TRBJ1-1
clone size: many
D gene: TRBD1
V gene: TRBV2

CDR3 DNA: TGTGCCAGCAGCACGCAGATTGAAGCTTTCTTT
CDR3 protein: CASSTQIEAFF
J gene: TRBJ1-1
clone size: many
D gene: NA
V gene: TRBV28

CDR3 DNA: TGTGCCAGCAGTTTGCGAAACAGGGGAGGCTCTGGGGCCAACGTCCTGACTTTC
CDR3 protein: CASSLRNRGGSGANVLTF
J gene: TRBJ2-6
clone size: few
D gene: NA
V gene: TRBV19

CDR3 DNA: TGTGCCAGCAGCTTGGATTCTCAGTCCTACGAGCAGTACTTC
CDR3 protein: CASSLDSQSYEQYF
J gene: TRBJ2-7
clone size: few
D gene: NA
V gene: TRBV5-5

CDR3 DNA: TGTGCCAGCAGCACGACAGGGGCGAGCAATCAGCCCCAGCATTTT
CDR3 protein: CASSTTGASNQPQHF
J gene: TRBJ1-5
clone size: few
D gene: TRBD1
V gene: TRBV7-9

CDR3 DNA: TGTGCCAGCAGCTTCTACAGGGGTGGGGGAAACACCATATATTTT
CDR3 protein: CASSFYRGGGNTIYF
J gene: TRBJ1-3
clone size: NA
D gene: TRBD1
V gene: TRBV7-3

CDR3 DNA: TGCAGTGCTAGAGAAGGGACACCGCAAGAGACCCAGTACTTC
CDR3 protein: CSAREGTPQETQYF
J gene: TRBJ2-5
clone size: many
D gene: NA
V gene: TRBV20-1

CDR3 DNA: TGTGCCAGCAGCTTCCTCGGGACAGGGAATGAAAAACTGTTTTTT
CDR3 protein: CASSFLGTGNEKLFF
J gene: TRBJ1-4
clone size: NA
D gene: TRBD1
V gene: TRBV11-2

CDR3 DNA: TGTGCCAGCAGTTCGGGGGGGAAGGGTGAAAAACTGTTTTTT
CDR3 protein: CASSSGGKGEKLFF
J gene: TRBJ1-4
clone size: few
D gene: NA
V gene: TRBV12-3/TRBV12-4

CDR3 DNA: TGTGCCAGCAGCTTAACCGGGGGCACCATATATTTT
CDR3 protein: CASSLTGGTIYF
J gene: TRBJ1-3
clone size: few
D gene: NA
V gene: TRBV7-2

CDR3 DNA: TGTGCCAGCAGGCAAGGGTGGACCCAGTACTTC
CDR3 protein: CASRQGWTQYF
J gene: TRBJ2-5
clone size: NA
D gene: NA
V gene: TRBV12-3/TRBV12-4

CDR3 DNA: TGCAGCGTTAAATCAGAGAACACTGAAGCTTTCTTT
CDR3 protein: CSVKSENTEAFF
J gene: TRBJ1-1
clone size: many
D gene: NA
V gene: TRBV29-1

CDR3 DNA: TGTGCCAGCAGCCAAGATCCGGTCGCAAGTGAAAAACTGTTTTTT
CDR3 protein: CASSQDPVASEKLFF
J gene: TRBJ1-4
clone size: NA
D gene: NA
V gene: TRBV25-1

CDR3 DNA: TGTGCCAGCAGCCCCGGGACTAGCGGCATCTGGGAGCAGTACTTC
CDR3 protein: CASSPGTSGIWEQYF
J gene: TRBJ2-7
clone size: few
D gene: TRBD2
V gene: TRBV7-2

CDR3 DNA: TGTGTCATCAGCATTGACAGGACAGGGGGTAGCACCGGGGCCAACGTCCTGACTTTC
CDR3 protein: CVISIDRTGGSTGANVLTF
J gene: TRBJ2-6
clone size: NA
D gene: TRBD1
V gene: TRBV10-3

CDR3 DNA: TGTGCTAGGAGGGTTGAGGCGGAAGAGACCCAGTACTTC
CDR3 protein: CARRVEAEETQYF
J gene: TRBJ2-5
clone size: once
D gene: NA
V gene: TRBV25-1

CDR3 DNA: TGCGCCAGCAGCCAATACAGGGACTATGGCTACACCTTC
CDR3 protein: CASSQYRDYGYTF
J gene: TRBJ1-2
clone size: many
D gene: NA
V gene: TRBV10-1

CDR3 DNA: TGTGCCAGCATGACAGGGTGGACCGGGGAGCTGTTTTTT
CDR3 protein: CASMTGWTGELFF
J gene: TRBJ2-2
clone size: NA
D gene: TRBD1
V gene: TRBV25-1

CDR3 DNA: TGTGCCATCAGTGATGGGGTGAAGGTGGAAAAACTGTTTTTT
CDR3 protein: CAISDGVKVEKLFF
J gene: TRBJ1-4
clone size: NA
D gene: NA
V gene: TRBV10-3

CDR3 DNA: TGTGCCAGTAGAAGGGGGCAGGAGACCCAGTACTTC
CDR3 protein: CASRRGQETQYF
J gene: TRBJ2-5
clone size: many
D gene: TRBD1
V gene: TRBV19

CDR3 DNA: TGCAGCGCCCAATTCTTAGCAAACACAGATACGCAGTATTTT
CDR3 protein: CSAQFLANTDTQYF
J gene: TRBJ2-3
clone size: NA
D gene: NA
V gene: TRBV29-1